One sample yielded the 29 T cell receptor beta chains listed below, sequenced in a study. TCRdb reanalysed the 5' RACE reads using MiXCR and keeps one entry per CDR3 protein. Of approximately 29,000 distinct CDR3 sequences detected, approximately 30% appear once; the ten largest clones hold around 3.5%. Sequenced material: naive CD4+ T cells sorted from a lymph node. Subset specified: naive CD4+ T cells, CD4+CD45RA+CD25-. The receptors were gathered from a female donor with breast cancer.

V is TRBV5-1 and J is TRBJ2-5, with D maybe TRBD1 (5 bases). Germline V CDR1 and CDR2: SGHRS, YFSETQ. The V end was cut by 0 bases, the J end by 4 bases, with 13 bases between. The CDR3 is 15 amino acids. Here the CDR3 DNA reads TGCGCCAGCAGCTTGGCAGGGTCCGGTGGAGAGACCCAGTACTTC. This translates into CASSLAGSGGETQYF. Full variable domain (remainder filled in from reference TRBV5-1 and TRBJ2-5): KAGVTQTPRYLIKTRGQQVTLSCSPISGHRSVSWYQQTPGQGLQFLFEYFSETQRNKGNFPGRFSGRQFSNSRSEMNVSTLELGDSALYLCASSLAGSGGETQYFGPGTRLLVL.

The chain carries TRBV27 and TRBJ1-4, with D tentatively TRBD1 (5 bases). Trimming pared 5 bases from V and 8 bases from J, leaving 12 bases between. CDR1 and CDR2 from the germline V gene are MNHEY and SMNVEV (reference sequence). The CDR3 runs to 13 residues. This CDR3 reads CASSTQGGEKLFF. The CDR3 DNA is TGTGCCAGCAGTACCCAGGGTGGCGAAAAACTGTTTTTT.

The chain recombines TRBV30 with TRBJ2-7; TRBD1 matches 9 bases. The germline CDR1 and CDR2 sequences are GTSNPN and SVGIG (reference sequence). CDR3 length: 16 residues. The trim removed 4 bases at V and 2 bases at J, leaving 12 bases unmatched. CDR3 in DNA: TGTGCCTGGACTAGAAAACAGGGGGCGATTGCCTACGAGCAGTACTTC. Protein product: CAWTRKQGAIAYEQYF.

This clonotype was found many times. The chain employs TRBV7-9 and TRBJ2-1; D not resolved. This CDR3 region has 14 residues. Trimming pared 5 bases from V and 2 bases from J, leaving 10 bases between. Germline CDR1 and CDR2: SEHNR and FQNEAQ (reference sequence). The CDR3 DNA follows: TGTGCCAGCAGCCCTGGAACGGCCTACAATGAGCAGTTCTTC. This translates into CASSPGTAYNEQFF. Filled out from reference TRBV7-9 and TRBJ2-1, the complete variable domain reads DTGVSQNPRHKITKRGQNVTFRCDPISEHNRLYWYRQTLGQGPEFLTYFQNEAQLEKSRLLSDRFSAERPKGSFSTLEIQRTEQGDSAMYLCASSPGTAYNEQFFGPGTRLTVL.

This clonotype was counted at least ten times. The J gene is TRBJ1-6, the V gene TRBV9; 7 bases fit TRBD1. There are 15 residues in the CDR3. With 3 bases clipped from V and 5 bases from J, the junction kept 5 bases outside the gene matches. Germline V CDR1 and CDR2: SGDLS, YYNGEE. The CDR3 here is CASSGGTANNSPLHF. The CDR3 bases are TGTGCCAGCAGCGGAGGGACAGCTAATAATTCACCCCTCCACTTT.

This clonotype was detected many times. CDR3 DNA: TGTGCCAGCTATACCCAGGGGATCTACGAGCAGTACTTC. The encoded protein is CASYTQGIYEQYF. The chain links TRBV28 to TRBJ2-7; D perhaps matches TRBD1 (6 bases). V lost 8 bases to trimming and J lost 3 bases, with 14 bases between them. Germline CDR1 reads MDHEN; CDR2 reads SYDVKM. CDR3 length: 13 residues.

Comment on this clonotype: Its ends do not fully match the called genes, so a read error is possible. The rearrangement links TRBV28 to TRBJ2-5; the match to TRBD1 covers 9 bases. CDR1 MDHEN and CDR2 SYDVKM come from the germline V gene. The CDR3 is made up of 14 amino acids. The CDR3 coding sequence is TGTGCCAGCAGTGATCTTAGGACAGGGGAGTCGGGTTTCTTC. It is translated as CASSDLRTGESGFF.

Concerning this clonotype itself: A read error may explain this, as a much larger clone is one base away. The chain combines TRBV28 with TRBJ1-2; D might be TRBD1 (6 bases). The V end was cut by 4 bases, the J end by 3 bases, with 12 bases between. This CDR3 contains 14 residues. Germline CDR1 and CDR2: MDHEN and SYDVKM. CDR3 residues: CASSSGAGDYGYTF. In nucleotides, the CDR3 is TGTGCCAGCAGTTCCGGGGCAGGGGACTATGGCTACACCTTC.

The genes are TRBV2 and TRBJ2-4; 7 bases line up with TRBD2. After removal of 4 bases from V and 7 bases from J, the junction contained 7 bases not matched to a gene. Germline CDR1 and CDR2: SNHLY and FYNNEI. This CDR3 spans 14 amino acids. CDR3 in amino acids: CASSADFGGNIQYF. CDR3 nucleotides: TGTGCCAGCAGTGCAGATTTCGGGGGGAACATTCAGTACTTC.

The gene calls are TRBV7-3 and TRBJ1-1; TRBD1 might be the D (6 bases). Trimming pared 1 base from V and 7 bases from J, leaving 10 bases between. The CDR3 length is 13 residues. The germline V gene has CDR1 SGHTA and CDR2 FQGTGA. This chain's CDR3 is CASSLNSRGEAFF. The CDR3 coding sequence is TGTGCCAGCAGCTTAAACTCCAGGGGTGAAGCTTTCTTT.

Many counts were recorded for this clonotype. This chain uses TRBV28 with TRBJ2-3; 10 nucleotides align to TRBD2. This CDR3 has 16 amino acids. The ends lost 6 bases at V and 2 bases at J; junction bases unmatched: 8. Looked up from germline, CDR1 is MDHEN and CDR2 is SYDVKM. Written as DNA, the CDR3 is TGTGCCAGCAGCTCCAGAAGCGGGGGGGTCACAGATACGCAGTATTTT. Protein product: CASSSRSGGVTDTQYF.

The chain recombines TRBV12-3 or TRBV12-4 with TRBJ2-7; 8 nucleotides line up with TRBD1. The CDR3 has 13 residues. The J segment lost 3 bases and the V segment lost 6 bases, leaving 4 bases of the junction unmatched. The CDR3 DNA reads TGTGCCAGCAGGGCCAGGGGGCTCTACGAGCAGTACTTC. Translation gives CASRARGLYEQYF.

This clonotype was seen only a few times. The CDR3 loop is CASSLDRSSYNEQFF. The CDR3 coding sequence is TGTGCCAGCAGTCTGGACAGGAGCTCCTACAATGAGCAGTTCTTC. This chain connects TRBV27 to TRBJ2-1; 7 bases fit TRBD1. V lost 5 bases to trimming and J lost 0 bases; unmatched junction nucleotides: 4. This CDR3 has 15 residues. Germline V gives CDR1 MNHEY, CDR2 SMNVEV (reference sequence).

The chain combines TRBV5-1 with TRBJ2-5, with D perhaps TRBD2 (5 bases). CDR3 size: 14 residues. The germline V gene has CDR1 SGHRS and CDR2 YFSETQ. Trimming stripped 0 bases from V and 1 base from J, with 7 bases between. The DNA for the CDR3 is TGCGCCAGCAGCTTGGTCAGCGGCCAAGAGACCCAGTACTTC. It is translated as CASSLVSGQETQYF.

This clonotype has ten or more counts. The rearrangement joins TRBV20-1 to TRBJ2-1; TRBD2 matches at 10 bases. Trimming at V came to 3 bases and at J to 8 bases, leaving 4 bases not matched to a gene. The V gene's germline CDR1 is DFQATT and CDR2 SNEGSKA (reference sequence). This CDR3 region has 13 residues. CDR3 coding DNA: TGCAGTGCTAGTCGGCTAGCGGGAGATGAGCAGTTCTTC. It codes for CSASRLAGDEQFF.

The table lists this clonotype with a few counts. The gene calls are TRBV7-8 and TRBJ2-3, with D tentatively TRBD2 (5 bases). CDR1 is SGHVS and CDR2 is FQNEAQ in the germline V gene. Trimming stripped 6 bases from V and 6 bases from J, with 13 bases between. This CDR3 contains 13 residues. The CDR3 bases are TGTGCCAGCAGTCTAAGAGCGGACGATACGCAGTATTTT. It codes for CASSLRADDTQYF.

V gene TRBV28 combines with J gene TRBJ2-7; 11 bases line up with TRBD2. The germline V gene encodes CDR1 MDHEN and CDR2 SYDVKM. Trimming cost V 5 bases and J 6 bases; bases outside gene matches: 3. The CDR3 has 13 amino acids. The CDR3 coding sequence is TGTGCCAGCAGTACCGGACTAGCGGGCGAGCAGTACTTC. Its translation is CASSTGLAGEQYF.

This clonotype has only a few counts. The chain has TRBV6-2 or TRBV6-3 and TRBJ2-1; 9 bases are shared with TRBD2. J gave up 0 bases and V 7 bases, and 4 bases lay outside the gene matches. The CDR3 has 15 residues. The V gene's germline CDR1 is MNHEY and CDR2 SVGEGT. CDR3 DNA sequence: TGTGCCAGCAACCTAGCGGGAAGCTCCTACAATGAGCAGTTCTTC. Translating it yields CASNLAGSSYNEQFF.

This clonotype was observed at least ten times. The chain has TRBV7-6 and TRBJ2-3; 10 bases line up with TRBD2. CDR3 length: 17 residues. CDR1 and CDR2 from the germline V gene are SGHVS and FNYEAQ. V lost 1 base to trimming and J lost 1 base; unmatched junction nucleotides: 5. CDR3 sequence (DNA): TGTGCCAGCAGCTTAGGAGCTAGCGGGGGCCGCACAGATACGCAGTATTTT. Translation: CASSLGASGGRTDTQYF. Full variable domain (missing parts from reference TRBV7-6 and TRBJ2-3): GAGVSQSPRYKVTKRGQDVALRCDPISGHVSLYWYRQALGQGPEFLTYFNYEAQQDKSGLPNDRFSAERPEGSISTLTIQRTEQRDSAMYRCASSLGASGGRTDTQYFGPGTRLTVL.

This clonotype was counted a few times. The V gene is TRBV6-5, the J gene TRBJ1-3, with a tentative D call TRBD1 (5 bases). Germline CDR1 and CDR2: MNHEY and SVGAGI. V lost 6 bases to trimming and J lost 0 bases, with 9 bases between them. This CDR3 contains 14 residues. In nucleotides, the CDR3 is TGTGCCAGCAGCCAGGGCGGCTCTGGAAACACCATATATTTT. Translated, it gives CASSQGGSGNTIYF.

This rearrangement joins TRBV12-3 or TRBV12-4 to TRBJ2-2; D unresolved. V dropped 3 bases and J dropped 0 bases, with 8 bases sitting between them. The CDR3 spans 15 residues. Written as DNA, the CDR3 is TGTGCCAGCAGTTTCGGGCGGACGAACACCGGGGAGCTGTTTTTT. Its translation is CASSFGRTNTGELFF.

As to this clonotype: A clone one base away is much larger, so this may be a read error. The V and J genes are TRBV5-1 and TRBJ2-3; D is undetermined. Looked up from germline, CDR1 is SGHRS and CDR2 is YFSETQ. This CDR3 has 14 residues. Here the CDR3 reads CASSLWSDTDMQYF. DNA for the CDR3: TGCGCCAGCAGCTTGTGGTCAGACACAGATATGCAGTATTTT.

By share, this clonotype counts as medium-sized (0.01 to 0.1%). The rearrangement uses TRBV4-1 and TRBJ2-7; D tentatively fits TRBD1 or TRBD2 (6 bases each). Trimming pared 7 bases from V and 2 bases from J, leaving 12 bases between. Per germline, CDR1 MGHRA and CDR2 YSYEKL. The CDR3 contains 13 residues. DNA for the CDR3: TGCGCCAGCATGGGGGGCACTACCTACGAGCAGTACTTC. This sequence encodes CASMGGTTYEQYF.

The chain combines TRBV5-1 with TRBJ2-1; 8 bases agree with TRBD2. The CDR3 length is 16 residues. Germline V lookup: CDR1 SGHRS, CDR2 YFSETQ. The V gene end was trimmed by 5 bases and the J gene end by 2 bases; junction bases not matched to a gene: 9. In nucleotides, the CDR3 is TGCGCCAGCAGTCCCTCCGGGGGACTAGCCTACAATGAGCAGTTCTTC. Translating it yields CASSPSGGLAYNEQFF.

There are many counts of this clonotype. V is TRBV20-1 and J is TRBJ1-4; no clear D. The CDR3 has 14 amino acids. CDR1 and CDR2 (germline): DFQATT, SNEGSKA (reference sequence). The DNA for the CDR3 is TGCAGCACCTCTCCCGGGAACGGGAACGAAAAACTGTTTTTT. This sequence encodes CSTSPGNGNEKLFF.

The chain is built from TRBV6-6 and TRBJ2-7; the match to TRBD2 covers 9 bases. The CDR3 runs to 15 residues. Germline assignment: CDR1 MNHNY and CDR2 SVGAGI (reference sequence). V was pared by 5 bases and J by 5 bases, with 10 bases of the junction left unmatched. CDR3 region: CASSPEREVAHEQYF. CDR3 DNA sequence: TGTGCCAGCAGTCCAGAGCGGGAGGTGGCCCACGAGCAGTACTTC.

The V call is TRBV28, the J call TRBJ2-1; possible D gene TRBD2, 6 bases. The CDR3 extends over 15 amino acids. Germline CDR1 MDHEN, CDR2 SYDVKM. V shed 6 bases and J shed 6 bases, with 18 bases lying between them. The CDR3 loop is CASSPDWDSTNEQFF. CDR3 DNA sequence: TGTGCCAGCAGCCCAGATTGGGACTCGACCAATGAGCAGTTCTTC.

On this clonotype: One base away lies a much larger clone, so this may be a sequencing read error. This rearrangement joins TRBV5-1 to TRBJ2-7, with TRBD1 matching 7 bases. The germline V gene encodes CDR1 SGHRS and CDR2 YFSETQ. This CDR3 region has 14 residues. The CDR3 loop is CAGRSAGQAYEQYF. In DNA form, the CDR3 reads TGCGCCGGCAGATCCGCCGGACAGGCCTACGAGCAGTACTTC.

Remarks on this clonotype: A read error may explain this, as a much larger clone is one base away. This chain's CDR3 is CASSLEAGNGANALTF. In DNA, the CDR3 is TGTGCCAGCAGCTTAGAAGCGGGGAATGGGGCCAACGCCCTGACTTTC. This sequence joins TRBV7-6 and TRBJ2-6; TRBD2 aligns across 7 bases. The CDR3 has 16 amino acids. Germline CDR1 reads SGHVS; CDR2 reads FNYEAQ. Combining the CDR3 with reference TRBV7-6 and TRBJ2-6 gives the whole variable domain GAGVSQSPRYKVTKRGQDVALRCDPISGHVSLYWYRQALGQGPEFLTYFNYEAQQDKSGLPNDRFSAERPEGSISTLTIQRTEQRDSAMYRCASSLEAGNGANALTFGAGSRLTVL.